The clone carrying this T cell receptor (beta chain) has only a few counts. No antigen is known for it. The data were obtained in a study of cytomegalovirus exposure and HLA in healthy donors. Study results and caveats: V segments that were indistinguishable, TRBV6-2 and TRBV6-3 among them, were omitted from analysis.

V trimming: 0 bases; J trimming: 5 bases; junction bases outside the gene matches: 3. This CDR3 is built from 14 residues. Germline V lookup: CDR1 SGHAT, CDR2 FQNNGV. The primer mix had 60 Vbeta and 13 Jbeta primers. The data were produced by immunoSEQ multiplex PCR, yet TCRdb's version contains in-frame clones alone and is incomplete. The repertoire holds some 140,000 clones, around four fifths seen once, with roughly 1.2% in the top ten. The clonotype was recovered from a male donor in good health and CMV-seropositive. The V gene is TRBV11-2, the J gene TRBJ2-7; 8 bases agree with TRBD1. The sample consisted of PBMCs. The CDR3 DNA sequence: TGTGCCAGCAGCTTAGAGACAGGGGTCCACGAGCAGTACTTC. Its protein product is CASSLETGVHEQYF.